One TCR beta chain is described in this entry. In each case, RNA was isolated and then reverse transcribed into cDNA as the sequencing template. Assay used: immunoSEQ multiplex PCR; TCRdb lists only in-frame clones, some missing. The table lists roughly 120,000 clones, roughly two fifths of them singletons. The data belong to a study of CD8+ T cells in alopecia areata. This CDR3 has 15 residues. Trimming at V came to 5 bases and at J to 0 bases, leaving 4 bases not matched to a gene. Per the germline V gene, CDR1 is SGHTA and CDR2 is FQGTGA. This TCR was recovered from a human donor with alopecia areata. Sequencing used CD4+ T cells sorted from blood. J is TRBJ2-1 and V is TRBV7-3, with 7 bases lining up with TRBD2. DNA of the CDR3: TGTGCCAGCAGCGTTCTAGCGGACTCCTACAATGAGCAGTTCTTC. This codes for CASSVLADSYNEQFF.